This is a list of T cell receptor beta chains from one sample in a study of cytomegalovirus exposure and HLA in healthy donors. Here immunoSEQ multiplex PCR was the method, and the copy in TCRdb shows in-frame clones only, minus some. Recorded here are around 100,000 clones; the top ten clones represent 5.5% to 8%. The sequencing sample was made of PBMCs. The receptors were gathered from a man aged 35-49 years in good health and CMV-seropositive. The CDR3 runs from the conserved cysteine through the conserved F or W. Each record gives: J gene, D gene, V gene, CDR3 protein, CDR3 DNA. The D gene is left open where the match is weak.

j_call: TRBJ1-2; d_call: NA; v_call: TRBV4-1; cdr3_aa: CASSQALRDLYGYTF; cdr3_nt: TGCGCCAGCAGCCAAGCCCTTCGGGACTTATATGGCTACACCTTC
j_call: TRBJ1-2; d_call: NA; v_call: TRBV10-3; cdr3_aa: CAISEETNGYTF; cdr3_nt: TGTGCCATCAGTGAGGAGACTAATGGCTACACCTTC
j_call: TRBJ2-3; d_call: TRBD2; v_call: TRBV11-2; cdr3_aa: CASSVGGPRDTQYF; cdr3_nt: TGTGCCAGCAGCGTGGGAGGGCCGAGGGATACGCAGTATTTT
j_call: TRBJ1-2; d_call: NA; v_call: TRBV4-3; cdr3_aa: CASSQDSSGVDGYTF; cdr3_nt: TGCGCCAGCAGCCAAGATAGTTCAGGGGTTGATGGCTACACCTTC
j_call: TRBJ1-1; d_call: NA; v_call: TRBV27; cdr3_aa: CASTNRARSTEAFF; cdr3_nt: TGTGCCAGCACTAACAGGGCACGGAGCACTGAAGCTTTCTTT
j_call: TRBJ2-5; d_call: NA; v_call: TRBV28; cdr3_aa: CASSLSGQGTQYF; cdr3_nt: TGTGCCAGCAGTTTATCGGGTCAGGGGACCCAGTACTTC
j_call: TRBJ2-2; d_call: TRBD1; v_call: TRBV2; cdr3_aa: CASSGTGQGTGELFF; cdr3_nt: TGTGCCAGCAGTGGGACAGGCCAAGGGACCGGGGAGCTGTTTTTT
j_call: TRBJ1-2; d_call: NA; v_call: TRBV4-1; cdr3_aa: CASSQDPPPLANYGYTF; cdr3_nt: TGCGCCAGCAGCCAAGATCCTCCGCCGTTAGCTAACTATGGCTACACCTTC
j_call: TRBJ1-1; d_call: TRBD1; v_call: TRBV28; cdr3_aa: CASSQFRGIRYTEAFF; cdr3_nt: TGTGCCAGCAGCCAATTCAGGGGGATTCGTTATACTGAAGCTTTCTTT
j_call: TRBJ1-4; d_call: NA; v_call: TRBV7-6; cdr3_aa: CASSLGRGTEKLFF; cdr3_nt: TGTGCCAGCAGCTTAGGTAGGGGTACCGAAAAACTGTTTTTT
j_call: TRBJ2-2; d_call: NA; v_call: TRBV25-1; cdr3_aa: CASSDLAGTGELFF; cdr3_nt: TGTGCCAGCAGTGACTTGGCAGGCACCGGGGAGCTGTTTTTT
j_call: TRBJ2-7; d_call: TRBD2; v_call: TRBV5-1; cdr3_aa: CASSLLAGGSGYEQYF; cdr3_nt: TGCGCCAGCAGCTTGTTAGCGGGAGGATCCGGCTACGAGCAGTACTTC